Below are 19 T cell receptor beta chains sequenced from a single sample in a study of cytomegalovirus exposure and HLA in healthy donors. The study ran its PCR with 60 Vbeta and 13 Jbeta primers. Sequenced by immunoSEQ multiplex PCR; TCRdb stores in-frame clones only, minus some. The sample consists of about 180,000 clones, over 75% of them appearing once. Material: PBMCs. These receptors came from a woman between 50 and 59 years old in good health and CMV-seropositive.

The chain couples TRBV7-3 to TRBJ2-2, with D tentatively TRBD1 (5 bases). Trimming left V 4 bases short and J 5 bases short, with 11 bases between. The CDR3 runs to 14 residues. Germline-derived CDR1 and CDR2 are SGHTA and FQGTGA. The CDR3 region is CASSSTPGTGELFF. The CDR3 coding sequence is TGTGCCAGCAGCTCTACCCCAGGGACCGGGGAGCTGTTTTTT.

This clone showed up just a few times. The gene calls are TRBV4-3 and TRBJ2-6; 8 positions agree with TRBD1. CDR3 size: 16 residues. J gave up 0 bases and V 2 bases, and 0 bases lay outside the gene matches. In germline, CDR1 is LGHNA, CDR2 YSLEER. The CDR3 protein is CASSQTGGSGANVLTF. CDR3 sequence (DNA): TGCGCCAGCAGCCAAACAGGGGGCTCTGGGGCCAACGTCCTGACTTTC.

DNA of the CDR3: TGTGCCAGCAGATACTCTAATACCGACAGGCCCTACGAGCAGTACTTC. This sequence encodes CASRYSNTDRPYEQYF. The genes are TRBV25-1 and TRBJ2-7; D perhaps matches TRBD1 (6 bases). Between the trimmed V and J ends, which lost 6 bases and 2 bases, there was a span of 20 bases. Germline V gene sequence: CDR1 MGHDK, CDR2 SYGVNS. This CDR3 is built from 16 residues.

This rearrangement joins TRBV19 to TRBJ1-5; 8 bases agree with TRBD1. Per the germline V gene, CDR1 is LNHDA and CDR2 is SQIVND (reference sequence). The CDR3 extends over 15 amino acids. V lost 5 bases and J lost 6; bases outside the gene matches: 9. The CDR3 DNA reads TGTGCCAGTAGTCTTAAACAGGGGGGAGTTCAGCCCCAGCATTTT. Translated: CASSLKQGGVQPQHF.

This rearrangement joins TRBV5-1 to TRBJ2-1; the D gene is possibly TRBD2 (5 bases). Looked up from germline, CDR1 is SGHRS and CDR2 is YFSETQ. CDR3 size: 16 residues. Trimming removed 0 bases at V and 4 bases at J, with 14 bases between. In DNA form, the CDR3 reads TGCGCCAGCAGCTTGGACGGGGTACCGACGTACAATGAGCAGTTCTTC. This gives the protein CASSLDGVPTYNEQFF.

The chain couples TRBV10-3 to TRBJ2-1, with a possible D match to TRBD1 (6 bases). Germline assignment: CDR1 ENHRY and CDR2 SYGVKD. The V end was cut by 8 bases, the J end by 5 bases, with 13 bases between. CDR3 length equals 13 residues. CDR3 bases: TGTGCCATCCGGGGCCCAGGGGACAATGAGCAGTTCTTC. It codes for CAIRGPGDNEQFF.

This chain's CDR3 is CASTRASGRGDTQYF. CDR3 sequence (DNA): TGCGCCAGCACTAGAGCTAGCGGGAGGGGCGATACGCAGTATTTT. The chain employs TRBV5-1 and TRBJ2-3; TRBD2 aligns across 12 bases. The CDR3 is 15 residues long. Losses at the gene ends were 6 bases for V and 6 bases for J; bases not matched to a gene: 8. Germline values: CDR1 SGHRS, CDR2 YFSETQ.

This CDR3 is CASSPAGISSTDTQYF. CDR3 nucleotide sequence: TGTGCCAGTAGTCCTGCCGGGATTTCTAGCACAGATACGCAGTATTTT. The chain joins TRBV19 to TRBJ2-3; D is perhaps TRBD2 (5 bases). Looked up from germline, CDR1 is LNHDA and CDR2 is SQIVND (reference sequence). Trimming took off 5 bases at V and 0 bases at J, with 15 bases between the two ends. This CDR3 spans 16 amino acids.

This chain connects TRBV28 to TRBJ1-2, with 8 bases matching TRBD1. This CDR3 is built from 14 residues. After removal of 6 bases from V and 4 bases from J, the junction contained 7 bases not matched to a gene. CDR1 is MDHEN, CDR2 SYDVKM, per germline. The CDR3 here is CASRSGGTGYGYTF. The DNA for the CDR3 is TGTGCCAGCAGATCAGGGGGCACTGGCTATGGCTACACCTTC.

The chain couples TRBV11-3 to TRBJ2-1; unclear D gene. The CDR3 extends over 15 amino acids. The ends were cut back, 3 bases at V and 5 bases at J, with 14 bases in the middle. Germline CDR1 SGHNT, CDR2 YENEEA. The DNA for the CDR3 is TGTGCCAGCAGCTTTAGCTCAGACCGAAACAATGAGCAGTTCTTC. Translating gives CASSFSSDRNNEQFF.

Points on this clone: An end of the junction does not agree with germline; a read error may underlie this. CDR3 sequence reads: CASSLAAGGPGEDF. The CDR3 coding sequence is TGTGCCAGCAGCTTAGCCGCGGGGGGCCCCGGGGAGGACTTC. The chain links TRBV11-2 to TRBJ2-5; 8 bases line up with TRBD2. This CDR3 contains 14 residues. CDR1 SGHAT and CDR2 FQNNGV come from the germline V gene.

The chain combines TRBV12-5 with TRBJ1-1; D unresolved. The germline V and J ends were trimmed by 9 bases and 7 bases, with 21 bases remaining between them. Germline V gene data show CDR1 as LGHNT and CDR2 as FRNRAP. CDR3 length equals 14 residues. For the CDR3, the DNA is TGTGCTAGGGCCCCCCGCCTGGCGGGCAATGAAGCTTTCTTT. Translated: CARAPRLAGNEAFF.

This rearrangement joins TRBV5-1 to TRBJ1-1; 8 nucleotides agree with TRBD1. Germline CDR1 is SGHRS and CDR2 is YFSETQ. This CDR3 region has 13 residues. Trimming took 3 bases from V and 4 from J; bases not matched to a gene: 2. CDR3 amino acids: CASSSGQGTEAFF. CDR3 nucleotides: TGCGCCAGCAGCTCCGGACAGGGCACTGAAGCTTTCTTT.

The J gene is TRBJ2-7, the V gene TRBV21-1; the D call TRBD1 from the table was never checked on the DNA. TRBV21-1 is a pseudogene. The CDR3 has 16 residues. The CDR3 nucleotides read TGTGCCAGCAGCAAAATGTGGCAGGGCGATCCCCACGAGCAGTACTTC. It yields the protein CASSKMWQGDPHEQYF.

The V and J genes are TRBV4-2 and TRBJ1-2; D gene uncertain. The CDR3 is 16 residues long. V was shortened by 4 bases and J by 3 bases, with 18 bases between the two germline ends. Germline-derived CDR1 and CDR2 are LGHNA and YNFKEQ. The CDR3 loop is CASSPERTENHYGYTF. Here the CDR3 DNA reads TGTGCCAGCAGCCCTGAGCGTACGGAAAACCACTATGGCTACACCTTC.

The CDR3 bases are TGTGCCAGCAGTGCCCGCACCAGAGATACGCAGTATTTT. Translated: CASSARTRDTQYF. This rearrangement joins TRBV6-1 to TRBJ2-3; no firm D call. Germline V CDR1 and CDR2: MNHNS, SASEGT. Trimming shortened V by 4 bases and J by 5 bases, and 10 bases separated the two germline ends. The CDR3 spans 13 residues.

The chain combines TRBV19 with TRBJ2-5; 9 bases fit TRBD2. J lost 5 bases, V lost 5 bases, and 9 bases had no gene match. Per the germline V gene, CDR1 is LNHDA and CDR2 is SQIVND (reference sequence). The CDR3 totals 15 residues. CDR3 in amino acids: CASSPSDSGGETQYF. The CDR3 bases are TGTGCCAGTAGTCCCTCTGATAGCGGGGGTGAGACCCAGTACTTC.

The rearrangement uses TRBV7-2 and TRBJ2-5; 7 nucleotides agree with TRBD1. The J call may be wrong; the DNA end is better matched by TRBJ2-7. The CDR3 runs 14 residues. Looked up from germline, CDR1 is SGHTA and CDR2 is FQGNSA. The CDR3 nucleotides read TGTGCCAGCAGCCCAGGGGGTTCCCCCTACGAGCAGTACTTC. Amino acid sequence: CASSPGGSPYEQYF.

This clone was seen a few times. This sequence joins TRBV15 and TRBJ2-1; D call uncertain. Germline CDR1 is LNHNV and CDR2 is YYDKDF (reference sequence). The CDR3 sequence is 14 residues long. Deletions cut 1 base from V and 3 bases from J, with 7 bases between. CDR3 sequence (DNA): TGTGCCACCAGCAGAGGCCCAGGCTACAATGAGCAGTTCTTC. Protein sequence: CATSRGPGYNEQFF.